At least ten counts were recorded for the clone carrying this T cell receptor (beta chain). Its antigen is still unknown. Trimming removed 4 bases at V and 8 bases at J, with 14 bases between. This CDR3 is built from 13 residues. CDR1 and CDR2 from the germline V gene are MGHRA and YSYEKL. Every sequencing run generated in excess of 160 million TCR-beta sequences. These sequences covered 15-18 subjects. TCRdb passed the 5' RACE reads through MiXCR, listing each CDR3 protein once. The sample has 70,000 to 95,000 distinct CDR3 sequences, 13% seen once. This sample is part of a study of neurological immune-mediated disorders. Findings of the study overall: Expansion of TCR clones was greatest in HTLV-1-associated myelopathy and smallest in multiple sclerosis, where it fell below that of healthy controls.

The time point denotes: longitudinal time-point 2. Source material was 2 million unsorted PBMCs, stored at -80 °C in RNAlater. The TCR comes from a female donor with HTLV-1-associated myelopathy (HAM/TSP). Sequenced material: PBMCs. The V gene is TRBV4-1, the J gene TRBJ1-2, with D unresolved. In nucleotides, the CDR3 is TGCGCCAGCAGCCTAGACCCCGGGCGCGGCTACACCTTC. Protein product: CASSLDPGRGYTF.